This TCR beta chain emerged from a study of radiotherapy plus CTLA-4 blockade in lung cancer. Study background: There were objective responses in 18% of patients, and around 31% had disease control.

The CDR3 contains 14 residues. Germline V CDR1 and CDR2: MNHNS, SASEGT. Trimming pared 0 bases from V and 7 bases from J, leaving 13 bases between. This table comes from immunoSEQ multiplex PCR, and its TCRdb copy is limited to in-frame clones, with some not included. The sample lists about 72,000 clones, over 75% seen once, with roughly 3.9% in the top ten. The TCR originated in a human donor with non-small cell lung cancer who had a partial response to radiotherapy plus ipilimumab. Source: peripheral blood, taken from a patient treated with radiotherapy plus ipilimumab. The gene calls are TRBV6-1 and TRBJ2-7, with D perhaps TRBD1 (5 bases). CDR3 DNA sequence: TGTGCCAGCAGTGAAGCGGGCAGGGAATCGGAGCAGTACTTC. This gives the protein CASSEAGRESEQYF.